This TCR beta chain was recovered during a study of blood T cell repertoires in COVID-19. Study-wide context: From the United States, Italy and Spain came samples of acute and convalescent COVID-19. Nucleic acid was either cDNA or gDNA, and it came from T cells, B-cell-depleted T cells, or PBMCs.

The CDR3 runs to 14 residues. V dropped 7 bases and J dropped 2 bases, with 15 bases sitting between them. Germline V gene lookup returns CDR1 DFQATT and CDR2 SNEGSKA (reference sequence). In the original workflow: Quantification of nucleated cells was approximated via reference gene primer amplification. Libraries were prepared by immunoSEQ multiplex PCR; TCRdb keeps only in-frame clonotypes and omits some of them. V and J calls and clone size are as listed in that table; D and trimming were resolved from the DNA. The sample yields some 160,000 clones, approximately 82% seen once. Specimen: peripheral blood. J is TRBJ1-5 and V is TRBV20-1; D is undetermined. The clonotype comes from a woman in her seventies who had recovered from COVID-19. Written as DNA, the CDR3 is TGCAGTGTTAGTCCCTCCAGCGGCAATCAGCCCCAGCATTTT. This encodes CSVSPSSGNQPQHF.